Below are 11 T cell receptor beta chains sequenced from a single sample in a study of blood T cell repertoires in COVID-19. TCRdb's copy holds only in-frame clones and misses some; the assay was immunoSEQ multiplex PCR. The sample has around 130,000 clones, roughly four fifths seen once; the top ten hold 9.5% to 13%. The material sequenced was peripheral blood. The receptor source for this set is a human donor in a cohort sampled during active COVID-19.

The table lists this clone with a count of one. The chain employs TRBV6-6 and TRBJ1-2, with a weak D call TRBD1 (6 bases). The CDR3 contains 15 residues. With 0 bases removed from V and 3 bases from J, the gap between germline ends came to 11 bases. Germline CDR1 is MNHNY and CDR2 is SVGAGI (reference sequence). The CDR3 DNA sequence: TGTGCCAGCAGTTACTCCTGGGGGCTCGACTATGGCTACACCTTC. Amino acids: CASSYSWGLDYGYTF.

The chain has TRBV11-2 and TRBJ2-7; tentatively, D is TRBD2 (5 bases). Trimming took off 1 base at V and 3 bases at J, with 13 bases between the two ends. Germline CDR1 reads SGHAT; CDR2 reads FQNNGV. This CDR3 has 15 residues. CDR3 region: CASSLAAGYYYEQYF. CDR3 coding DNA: TGTGCCAGCAGCTTAGCGGCGGGCTACTACTACGAGCAGTACTTC.

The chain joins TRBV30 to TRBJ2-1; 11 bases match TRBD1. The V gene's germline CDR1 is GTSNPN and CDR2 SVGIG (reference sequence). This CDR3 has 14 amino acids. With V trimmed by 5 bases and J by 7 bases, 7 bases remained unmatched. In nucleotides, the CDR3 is TGTGCCTGGGGACAGGGGGCGCCGAATAATGAGCAGTTCTTC. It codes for CAWGQGAPNNEQFF.

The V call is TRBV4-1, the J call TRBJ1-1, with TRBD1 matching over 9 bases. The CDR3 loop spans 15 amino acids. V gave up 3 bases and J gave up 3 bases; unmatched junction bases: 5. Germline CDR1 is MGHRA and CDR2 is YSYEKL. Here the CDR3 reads CASSHGWTGDTEAFF. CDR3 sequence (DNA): TGCGCCAGCAGCCACGGCTGGACAGGGGACACTGAAGCTTTCTTT.

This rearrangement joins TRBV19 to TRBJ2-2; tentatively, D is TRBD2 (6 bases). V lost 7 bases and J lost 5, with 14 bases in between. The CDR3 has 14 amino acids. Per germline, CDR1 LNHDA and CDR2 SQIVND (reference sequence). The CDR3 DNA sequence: TGTGCCAGTAATGGCCAGGAGGGAACCGGGGAGCTGTTTTTT. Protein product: CASNGQEGTGELFF. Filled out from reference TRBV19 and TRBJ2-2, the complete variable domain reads DGGITQSPKYLFRKEGQNVTLSCEQNLNHDAMYWYRQDPGQGLRLIYYSQIVNDFQKGDIAEGYSVSREKKESFPLTVTSAQKNPTAFYLCASNGQEGTGELFFGEGSRLTVL.

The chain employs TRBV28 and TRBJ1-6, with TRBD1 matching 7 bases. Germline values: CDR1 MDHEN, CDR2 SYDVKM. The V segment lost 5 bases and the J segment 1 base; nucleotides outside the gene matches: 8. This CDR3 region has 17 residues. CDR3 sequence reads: CASSRDSIFSYNSPLHF. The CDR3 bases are TGTGCCAGCAGTCGGGACAGCATATTTTCCTATAATTCACCCCTCCACTTT.

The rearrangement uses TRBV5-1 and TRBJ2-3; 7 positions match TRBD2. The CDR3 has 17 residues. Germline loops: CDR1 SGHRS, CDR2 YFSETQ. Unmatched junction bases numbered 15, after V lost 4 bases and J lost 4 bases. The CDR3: CASSPEVGGVGADTQYF. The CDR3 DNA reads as TGCGCCAGCAGCCCCGAGGTGGGGGGGGTCGGCGCAGATACGCAGTATTTT. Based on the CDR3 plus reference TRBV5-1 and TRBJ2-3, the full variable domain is KAGVTQTPRYLIKTRGQQVTLSCSPISGHRSVSWYQQTPGQGLQFLFEYFSETQRNKGNFPGRFSGRQFSNSRSEMNVSTLELGDSALYLCASSPEVGGVGADTQYFGPGTRLTVL.

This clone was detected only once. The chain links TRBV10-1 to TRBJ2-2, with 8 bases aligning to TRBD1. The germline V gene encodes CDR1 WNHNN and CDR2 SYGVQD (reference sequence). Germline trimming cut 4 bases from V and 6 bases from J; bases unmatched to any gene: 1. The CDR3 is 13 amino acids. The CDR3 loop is CASSGQGPGELFF. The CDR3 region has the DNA TGCGCCAGCAGTGGACAGGGGCCCGGGGAGCTGTTTTTT.

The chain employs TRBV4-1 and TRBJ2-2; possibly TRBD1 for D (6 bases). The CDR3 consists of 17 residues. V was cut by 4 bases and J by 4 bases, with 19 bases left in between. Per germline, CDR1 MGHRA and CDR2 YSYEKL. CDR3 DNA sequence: TGCGCCAGCAGCCCTGGGACACCCCTCGGGGTCACCGGGGAGCTGTTTTTT. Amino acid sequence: CASSPGTPLGVTGELFF.

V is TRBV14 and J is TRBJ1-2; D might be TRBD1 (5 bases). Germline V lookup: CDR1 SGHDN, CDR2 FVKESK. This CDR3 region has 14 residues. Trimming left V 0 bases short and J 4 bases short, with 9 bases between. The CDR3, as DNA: TGTGCCAGCAGCCAAGATCTGGGGGGCTATGGCTACACCTTC. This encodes CASSQDLGGYGYTF.

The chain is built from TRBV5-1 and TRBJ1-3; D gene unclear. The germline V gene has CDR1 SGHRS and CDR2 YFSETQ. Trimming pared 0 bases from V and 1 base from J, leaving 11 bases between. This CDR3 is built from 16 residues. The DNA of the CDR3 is TGCGCCAGCAGCTTGGAACCTCAGAAGTCTGGAAACACCATATATTTT. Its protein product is CASSLEPQKSGNTIYF.